A selection of T cell receptor beta chains follows, all from one sample in a study of neurological immune-mediated disorders. TCRdb reprocessed the 5' RACE reads with MiXCR, giving one entry per CDR3 protein. This table has about 42,000 distinct CDR3 sequences, roughly 21% appearing once. Input material: PBMCs. Every receptor here comes from a man in his sixties with HTLV-1-associated myelopathy (HAM/TSP). CDR3s include the opening cysteine and the closing phenylalanine or tryptophan. A D gene is named only where the DNA matches it firmly. Not all rows give a size; the values are once, few, many and, for expanded clones, a class.

v_call	clone_size	d_call	j_call	cdr3_aa	cdr3_nt
TRBV11-2	few	NA	TRBJ2-5	CASSLGLETQYF	TGTGCCAGCAGCTTAGGTTTGGAGACCCAGTACTTC
TRBV20-1	NA	NA	TRBJ1-2	CSATGYEGYTF	TGCAGTGCTACCGGTTATGAAGGCTACACCTTC
TRBV20-1	many	NA	TRBJ2-3	CSAPDWAGTDTQYF	TGCAGTGCTCCAGACTGGGCCGGCACAGATACGCAGTATTTT
TRBV5-1	many	TRBD2	TRBJ2-3	CASSLALSGASTDTQYF	TGCGCCAGCAGCTTGGCCTTGAGCGGGGCTAGCACAGATACGCAGTATTTT
TRBV14	many	NA	TRBJ2-2	CASRFFITGELFF	TGTGCCAGCAGGTTCTTTATCACCGGGGAGCTGTTTTTT
TRBV18	NA	NA	TRBJ2-5	CASSSGNQETQYF	TGTGCCAGCTCCTCTGGGAACCAAGAGACCCAGTACTTC
TRBV3-1	NA	NA	TRBJ1-5	CASSQASVNQPQHF	TGTGCCAGCAGCCAAGCGTCCGTGAATCAGCCCCAGCATTTT
TRBV20-1	many	NA	TRBJ2-1	CSAREGPNYNEQFF	TGCAGTGCTAGAGAGGGCCCCAATTACAATGAGCAGTTCTTC
TRBV6-6	many	TRBD1	TRBJ2-7	CASSLPTGSDEQYF	TGTGCCAGCAGTCTACCGACAGGGTCAGACGAGCAGTACTTC
TRBV7-9	many	NA	TRBJ1-2	CASSSRRADRAYGYTF	TGTGCCAGCAGCTCCAGGCGGGCGGACCGGGCTTATGGCTACACCTTC
TRBV28	many	NA	TRBJ2-7	CASSSSATSYEQYF	TGTGCCAGCAGTTCTAGCGCCACCTCCTACGAGCAGTACTTC
TRBV10-3	many	TRBD2	TRBJ2-5	CAITPRGGETQYF	TGTGCCATCACCCCCCGGGGGGGAGAGACCCAGTACTTC
TRBV7-8	many	TRBD1	TRBJ2-7	CASSAWDRGHEQYF	TGTGCCAGCAGCGCCTGGGACAGGGGCCACGAGCAGTACTTC
TRBV6-8	many	TRBD1	TRBJ1-3	CASSYSVSGTAFLSGNTIYF	TGTGCCAGCAGTTACTCGGTGTCCGGGACAGCATTTCTCTCTGGAAACACCATATATTTT
TRBV29-1	many	TRBD2	TRBJ2-7	CSVRLAGSEQYF	TGCAGCGTTCGGCTAGCGGGCTCCGAGCAGTACTTC
TRBV6-5	many	NA	TRBJ2-1	CASSSGTYNEQFF	TGTGCCAGCAGCTCCGGGACATACAATGAGCAGTTCTTC
TRBV4-1	NA	TRBD2	TRBJ2-7	CASSQGTAGGDLNEQYF	TGCGCCAGCAGCCAAGGGACGGCGGGAGGTGACCTGAACGAGCAGTACTTC
TRBV28	many	NA	TRBJ1-5	CASSLQNQGPNQPQHF	TGTGCCAGCAGTTTACAGAATCAGGGTCCCAATCAGCCCCAGCATTTT
TRBV11-2	many	TRBD1	TRBJ1-2	CASSPDREGGYTF	TGTGCCAGCAGCCCGGACAGGGAGGGGGGCTACACCTTC
TRBV27	many	NA	TRBJ1-6	CASSPRQNSPLHF	TGTGCCAGCAGCCCGCGACAGAATTCACCCCTCCACTTT
TRBV5-1	many	TRBD2	TRBJ2-1	CASGASGDFYNEQFF	TGCGCCAGCGGAGCTAGCGGAGATTTTTACAATGAGCAGTTCTTC
TRBV7-2	many	NA	TRBJ1-1	CASSLGRGEAEAFF	TGTGCCAGCAGCTTAGGTAGGGGGGAGGCTGAAGCTTTCTTT
TRBV5-5	many	TRBD2	TRBJ2-2	CASSHLAGEVGELFF	TGTGCCAGCAGCCATCTAGCGGGAGAGGTCGGGGAGCTGTTTTTT
TRBV20-1	many	NA	TRBJ2-6	CSVTRGGGANVLTF	TGCAGTGTAACCAGGGGCGGTGGGGCCAACGTCCTGACTTTC
TRBV5-1	many	TRBD2	TRBJ2-1	CASSLAASGRIEQFF	TGCGCCAGCAGCTTGGCCGCTAGCGGGAGGATTGAGCAGTTCTTC
TRBV7-6	many	NA	TRBJ2-1	CASSSQLFGRGYNEQFF	TGTGCCAGCAGCTCCCAATTGTTTGGGAGGGGGTACAATGAGCAGTTCTTC
TRBV7-2	many	TRBD2	TRBJ2-7	CASSPRTSGRSVSRVEQYF	TGTGCCAGCAGCCCAAGGACTAGCGGGAGGTCAGTAAGTCGCGTCGAGCAGTACTTC
TRBV18	many	TRBD2	TRBJ2-3	CASSPSASGRAKYF	TGTGCCAGCTCACCTTCGGCTAGCGGGAGGGCCAAGTATTTT
TRBV29-1	many	TRBD2	TRBJ2-5	CSVTGTSAKETQYF	TGCAGCGTTACCGGGACTAGCGCGAAAGAGACCCAGTACTTC
TRBV29-1	many	TRBD1	TRBJ2-1	CSVARTGYNEQFF	TGCAGCGTTGCGAGGACAGGCTACAATGAGCAGTTCTTC
TRBV20-1	many	TRBD2	TRBJ2-7	CSASASGRTYEQYF	TGCAGTGCTAGCGCTAGCGGGAGGACCTACGAGCAGTACTTC
TRBV29-1	few	NA	TRBJ2-3	CSVRIGRDTQYF	TGCAGCGTTCGAATAGGCCGAGATACGCAGTATTTT
TRBV3-1	NA	NA	TRBJ2-3	CASSLRAVDTQYF	TGTGCCAGCAGCCTCCGGGCCGTAGATACGCAGTATTTT
TRBV27	many	NA	TRBJ1-1	CASSSPPQGTTFF	TGTGCCAGCAGTTCACCTCCCCAGGGAACGACTTTCTTT
TRBV7-9	many	NA	TRBJ2-7	CASSDTGSWGLAGYEQYF	TGTGCCAGCAGCGATACAGGGTCCTGGGGGCTAGCAGGCTACGAGCAGTACTTC
TRBV11-2	NA	NA	TRBJ2-3	CASRLEWRVVFDTQYF	TGTGCCAGCAGATTAGAATGGAGAGTGGTATTCGATACGCAGTATTTT
TRBV2	many	TRBD1	TRBJ1-2	CASVWTGGSLGGYTF	TGTGCCAGCGTTTGGACAGGGGGCTCCCTCGGTGGCTACACCTTC
TRBV19	many	NA	TRBJ2-2	CASSIAQGESGELFF	TGTGCCAGTAGTATTGCACAGGGAGAGTCCGGGGAGCTGTTTTTT
TRBV29-1	many	NA	TRBJ2-1	CSVEEGTNEQFF	TGCAGCGTTGAAGAAGGGACTAATGAGCAGTTCTTC
TRBV7-2	NA	NA	TRBJ2-7	CASSSYWTSYEQYF	TGTGCCAGCAGCTCGTATTGGACCTCCTACGAGCAGTACTTC
TRBV4-1	many	TRBD1	TRBJ1-2	CASSQKTGTYGYTF	TGCGCCAGCAGCCAAAAGACAGGGACCTATGGCTACACCTTC
TRBV12-3/TRBV12-4	many	TRBD1	TRBJ2-7	CASSNLPGQGSYEQYF	TGTGCCAGCAGCAATCTTCCGGGACAGGGCTCCTACGAGCAGTACTTC
TRBV29-1	NA	NA	TRBJ2-7	CSVLDPGTHEQYF	TGCAGCGTTTTAGACCCAGGGACCCACGAGCAGTACTTC
TRBV7-8	NA	NA	TRBJ2-7	CASSLDSGREQYF	TGTGCCAGCAGCTTAGACAGTGGGCGCGAGCAGTACTTC
TRBV7-2	many	TRBD2	TRBJ2-3	CASSLLAGEQYF	TGTGCCAGCAGCCTACTAGCGGGCGAACAGTATTTT
TRBV20-1	many	TRBD1	TRBJ2-7	CSARTGPGQYYEQYF	TGCAGTGCTAGGACAGGCCCGGGACAGTACTACGAGCAGTACTTC
TRBV7-9	many	TRBD1	TRBJ2-5	CAFKRDREETQYF	TGTGCCTTCAAGCGGGACAGGGAAGAGACCCAGTACTTC
TRBV7-2	many	NA	TRBJ1-3	CASSLEGLYSGNTIYF	TGTGCCAGCAGCTTAGAGGGGCTATACTCTGGAAACACCATATATTTT
TRBV5-1	many	NA	TRBJ2-5	CASSLDGRGSETQYF	TGCGCCAGCAGCTTGGACGGCAGGGGTTCGGAGACCCAGTACTTC
TRBV18	many	NA	TRBJ2-4	CASSPPVGATKNIQYF	TGTGCCAGCTCACCACCAGTGGGGGCAACCAAAAACATTCAGTACTTC
TRBV12-3/TRBV12-4	NA	TRBD2	TRBJ2-1	CASSPPGAGDNEQFF	TGTGCCAGCAGTCCCCCAGGAGCGGGGGACAATGAGCAGTTCTTC
TRBV7-6	many	TRBD1	TRBJ2-2	CASSTDRVTGELFF	TGTGCCAGCAGCACAGACAGGGTTACCGGGGAGCTGTTTTTT
TRBV20-1	many	TRBD2	TRBJ2-7	CSARDSRGAYEQYF	TGCAGTGCTAGAGATTCGCGGGGGGCCTACGAGCAGTACTTC
TRBV12-3/TRBV12-4	many	NA	TRBJ2-1	CASSLDAFGYNEQFF	TGTGCCAGCAGCCTGGACGCTTTCGGATACAATGAGCAGTTCTTC
TRBV7-9	many	NA	TRBJ2-1	CASTTLAGSSYNEQFF	TGTGCCAGCACCACCCTCGCAGGGAGCTCCTACAATGAGCAGTTCTTC
TRBV7-9	NA	TRBD2	TRBJ2-7	CASSFLGSGRAGEQYF	TGTGCCAGCAGCTTTCTCGGGAGCGGGAGGGCCGGTGAGCAGTACTTC
TRBV4-1	NA	TRBD1	TRBJ2-2	CASRGGTGLSGELFF	TGCGCCAGCCGCGGTGGGACAGGGCTCTCCGGGGAGCTGTTTTTT